These 2 T cell receptor beta chains came from one sample sequenced in a study of human T cells and chemical hapten exposure. Time point described: patch test 1, 2 weeks after DPC sensitization. The treatment denotes: therapeutic diphenylcyclopropenone sensitization with weekly scalp DPC. The total RNA was obtained from whole blood that was not fractionated. TCRdb re-derived calls from the RACE reads in MiXCR, one entry per CDR3 protein. The sample yields 40,000 to 50,000 distinct CDR3 sequences, 4% seen once. Sequencing was performed on whole blood, taken in connection with sensitization to the hapten diphenylcyclopropenone (DPC). The origin of the receptors is a man aged 50-60 years with alopecia areata. Some clones in this sample may be carry-over from other donors' samples.

This clonotype was recorded many times. The V and J genes are TRBV18 and TRBJ2-7, with 12 nucleotides matching TRBD2. Per the germline V gene, CDR1 is KGHSH and CDR2 is LQKENI. After removal of 0 bases from V and 3 bases from J, the junction contained 0 bases not matched to a gene. This CDR3 contains 15 residues. As DNA, the CDR3 is TGTGCCAGCTCACCACCGGGACTAGCGGGCTACGAGCAGTACTTC. Translation gives CASSPPGLAGYEQYF.

This clonotype was observed many times. This sequence joins TRBV15 and TRBJ1-2, with D unresolved. This CDR3 has 16 residues. V lost 0 bases, J lost 5 bases, and 16 bases lay in between. The germline gives CDR1 LNHNV, CDR2 YYDKDF (reference sequence). The CDR3 DNA sequence: TGTGCCACCAGCAGAGATGAAGAAAGGGAGAGTTATGGCTACACCTTC. Protein sequence: CATSRDEERESYGYTF.